This T cell receptor beta chain was obtained from a study of TIL therapy for anti-PD-1-resistant metastatic lung cancer. In the study overall: Median tumor mutation burden was under 1.9 mutations per megabase.

This clone was found a few times. The sample's time point: pre-treatment sample, taken before nivolumab and TIL therapy. Most excised metastases sampled were pleural nodules or supraclavicular lymph nodes. This CDR3 spans 16 amino acids. The V and J ends lost 7 bases and 7 bases, in that order; junction bases with no gene match: 13. Germline CDR1 is SNHLY and CDR2 is FYNNEI. The immunoSEQ assay was v3. The method was immunoSEQ multiplex PCR; TCRdb's version includes in-frame clones alone and lacks a portion of them. The table shows 95,000 or so clones, with just over 65% occurring only once. Material: tumor tissue, obtained at baseline. The rearrangement uses TRBV2 and TRBJ1-6, with 7 positions matching TRBD1. The receptor comes from a person aged 25 to 80 with non-small cell lung cancer. The CDR3 reads CASTLGGGTANSPLHF. CDR3 in DNA: TGTGCCAGCACTTTGGGAGGGGGGACAGCAAATTCACCCCTCCACTTT.